The following is a TCR beta chain sequence with its context. Its specificity is not known. This CDR3 comprises 16 residues. The V gene's germline CDR1 is MDHEN and CDR2 SYDVKM. Trimming took 6 bases from V and 5 from J; bases not matched to a gene: 8. Clones were sequenced by immunoSEQ multiplex PCR, and TCRdb holds only the in-frame ones, with some missing. Of about 97,000 clones in the sample, roughly 83% were seen once. This entry is derived from a study of PD-1 blockade in classical Hodgkin lymphoma. Study-level points and caveats: TCR diversity rose significantly by C4D1 in CD4+ but not CD8+ cells. Diversity similar to that of newly diagnosed patients was seen at baseline in complete responders.

All the patients suffered relapse after autologous stem cell transplantation, and brentuximab vedotin exposure differed. The sequence was obtained from a human donor with classical Hodgkin lymphoma. The V gene is TRBV28, the J gene TRBJ2-7, with 15 bases lining up with TRBD2. The source was peripheral blood mononuclear cells (PBMCs), collected at baseline. The CDR3 region has the DNA TGTGCCAGCAGATTACGGACTAGCGGGAGGGCTAACGAGCAGTACTTC. Translated: CASRLRTSGRANEQYF.